This TCR beta chain was profiled in a study of blood T cell repertoires in COVID-19. A Seattle source enrolled patients during active infection and followed them longitudinally. Data came from immunoSEQ multiplex PCR; TCRdb stores just in-frame clones and leaves some out. This sample has 270,000 or so clones, with about nine tenths found just once. Material: peripheral blood. This sequence was found in a woman aged 25 to 45 with COVID-19, enrolled during active disease.

In DNA form, the CDR3 reads TGTGCCAGCAGCTCTTCTAGCGGCACAGATACGCAGTATTTT. It specifies CASSSSSGTDTQYF. The chain links TRBV5-5 to TRBJ2-3; weak D call: TRBD2 (6 bases). CDR3 length equals 14 residues. Trimming cost V 3 bases and J 1 base, with 9 bases left between them. The germline V gene has CDR1 SGHKS and CDR2 YYEKEE (reference sequence).